The rows below give T cell receptor beta chains drawn from one sample of a study of T cells in Graves' hyperthyroidism and ophthalmopathy. Using its own MiXCR run on the multiplex PCR reads, TCRdb lists one record per CDR3 protein. The sample includes 500,000 or so distinct CDR3 sequences, about a sixth of them seen just once. The specimen was blood. The receptors shown here come from a woman younger than 30 with Graves' ophthalmopathy. Both conserved end residues are part of each CDR3. Fields, in order: clone size, J gene, V gene, D gene, CDR3 protein, CDR3 DNA. The D gene is left open where the match is weak. Size is stated for part of the rows, as once, few or many counts, or as a class when the clone is expanded.

abundance: many
j_gene: TRBJ1-2
v_gene: TRBV28
d_gene: NA
CDR3aa: CASSFLLTRAWRGYTF
CDR3nt: TGTGCCAGCAGTTTTCTCCTCACCAGGGCTTGGAGAGGCTACACCTTC

abundance: NA
j_gene: TRBJ2-5
v_gene: TRBV3-1
d_gene: NA
CDR3aa: CASSRSLLQETQYF
CDR3nt: TGTGCCAGCAGCCGGTCGCTACTCCAAGAGACCCAGTACTTC

abundance: many
j_gene: TRBJ1-2
v_gene: TRBV2
d_gene: TRBD1
CDR3aa: CARMGDRGGDGYTF
CDR3nt: TGTGCCAGAATGGGGGACAGGGGCGGAGATGGCTACACCTTC

abundance: few
j_gene: TRBJ2-3
v_gene: TRBV5-1
d_gene: NA
CDR3aa: CASSFRGAGNTDTQYF
CDR3nt: TGCGCCAGCAGCTTCCGCGGGGCGGGTAATACAGATACGCAGTATTTT

abundance: NA
j_gene: TRBJ2-1
v_gene: TRBV6-5
d_gene: TRBD1
CDR3aa: CASSYPPPGQGANEQFF
CDR3nt: TGTGCCAGCAGTTACCCTCCTCCGGGACAGGGGGCAAATGAGCAGTTCTTC

abundance: NA
j_gene: TRBJ1-1
v_gene: TRBV5-1
d_gene: NA
CDR3aa: CASSPRTATNTEAFF
CDR3nt: TGCGCCAGCAGCCCCCGGACAGCCACCAACACTGAAGCTTTCTTT

abundance: many
j_gene: TRBJ2-7
v_gene: TRBV7-2
d_gene: TRBD2
CDR3aa: CASSVGLAYEQYF
CDR3nt: TGTGCCAGCAGCGTCGGACTAGCCTACGAGCAGTACTTC

abundance: many
j_gene: TRBJ2-7
v_gene: TRBV5-1
d_gene: NA
CDR3aa: CASSSTPRGLYEQYF
CDR3nt: TGCGCCAGCAGCTCGACCCCCCGAGGCCTCTACGAGCAGTACTTC

abundance: NA
j_gene: TRBJ1-2
v_gene: TRBV20-1
d_gene: NA
CDR3aa: CSAELNYGYTF
CDR3nt: TGCAGTGCTGAGCTAAACTATGGCTACACCTTC

abundance: NA
j_gene: TRBJ1-5
v_gene: TRBV9
d_gene: NA
CDR3aa: CASSVGGRGDQPQHF
CDR3nt: TGTGCCAGCAGCGTAGGCGGGAGAGGCGATCAGCCCCAGCATTTT

abundance: many
j_gene: TRBJ2-2
v_gene: TRBV6-2/TRBV6-3
d_gene: NA
CDR3aa: CASSSTAGTRNTGELFF
CDR3nt: TGTGCCAGCAGTTCGACGGCCGGGACAAGGAACACCGGGGAGCTGTTTTTT

abundance: many
j_gene: TRBJ1-1
v_gene: TRBV11-3
d_gene: TRBD1
CDR3aa: CASSYRGANTEAFF
CDR3nt: TGTGCCAGCAGCTACAGGGGGGCGAACACTGAAGCTTTCTTT

abundance: few
j_gene: TRBJ2-6
v_gene: TRBV5-1
d_gene: NA
CDR3aa: CASSSSPLDNSGANVLTF
CDR3nt: TGCGCCAGCAGCTCCAGCCCCCTTGACAACTCTGGGGCCAACGTCCTGACTTTC